Below, one T cell receptor beta chain is given with its context. Its specificity is not known. These data belong to a study of T cells in localized non-small cell lung cancer. Study-wide results and caveats: Within adjacent lung there appeared a median around 55 of the top 100 tumor clones. Uninvolved adjacent lung had higher T cell clonality than tumor and all other tissues. Since sequencing was restricted to only one region of the tumor, intratumor heterogeneity remains a possibility.

This CDR3 has 14 amino acids. The germline CDR1 and CDR2 sequences are SGHTA and FQGNSA. The ends were cut back, 5 bases at V and 6 bases at J, with 11 bases in the middle. Data came from immunoSEQ multiplex PCR; TCRdb stores just in-frame clones and leaves some out. The sample includes roughly 21,000 clones, approximately 90% of them seen just once. The chain recombines TRBV7-2 with TRBJ1-6; TRBD1 might be the D (6 bases). The receptor's source is a woman between 40 and 69 years old with stage I lung adenocarcinoma. The sample was peripheral blood, taken before any cancer treatment. The chain's CDR3 is CASSPGHFNSPLHF. In DNA form, the CDR3 reads TGTGCCAGCAGCCCGGGACACTTTAATTCACCCCTCCACTTT.